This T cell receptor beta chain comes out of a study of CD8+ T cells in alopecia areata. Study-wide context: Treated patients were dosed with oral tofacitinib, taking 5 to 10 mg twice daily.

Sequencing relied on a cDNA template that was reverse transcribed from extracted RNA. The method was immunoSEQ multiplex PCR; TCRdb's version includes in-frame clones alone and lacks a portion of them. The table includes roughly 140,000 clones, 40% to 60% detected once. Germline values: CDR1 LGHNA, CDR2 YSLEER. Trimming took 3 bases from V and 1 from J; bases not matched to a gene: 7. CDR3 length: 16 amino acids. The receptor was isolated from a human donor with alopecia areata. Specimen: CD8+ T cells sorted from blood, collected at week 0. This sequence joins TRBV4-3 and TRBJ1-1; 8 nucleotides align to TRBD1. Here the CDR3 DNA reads TGCGCCAGCAGCCAGGGACAGGCTCATCCGAACACTGAAGCTTTCTTT. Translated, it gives CASSQGQAHPNTEAFF.